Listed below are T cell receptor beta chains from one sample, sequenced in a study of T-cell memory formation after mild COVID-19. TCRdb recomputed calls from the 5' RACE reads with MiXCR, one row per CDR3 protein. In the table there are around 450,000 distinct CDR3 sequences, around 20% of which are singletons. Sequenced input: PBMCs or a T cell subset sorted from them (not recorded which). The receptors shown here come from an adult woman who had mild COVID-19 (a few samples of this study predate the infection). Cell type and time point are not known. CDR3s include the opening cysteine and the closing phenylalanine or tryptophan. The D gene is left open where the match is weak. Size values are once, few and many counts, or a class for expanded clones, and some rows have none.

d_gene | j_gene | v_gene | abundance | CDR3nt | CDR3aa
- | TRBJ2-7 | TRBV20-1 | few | TGCAGTGCTAGTTACAGGGTCCCGGAGCAGTACTTC | CSASYRVPEQYF
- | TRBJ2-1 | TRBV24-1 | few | TGTGCCACCAGTGATTGGGGTAGTAGGGGCAATGAGCAGTTCTTC | CATSDWGSRGNEQFF
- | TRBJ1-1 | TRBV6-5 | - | TGTGCCAGCAACAAATGGACGGAACCCCCCCGGATTTGGTTT | CASNKWTEPPRIWF
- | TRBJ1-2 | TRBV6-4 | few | TGTGCCAGCAGTCGCCATTCAACTGACTGGGACTATGGCTACACCTTC | CASSRHSTDWDYGYTF
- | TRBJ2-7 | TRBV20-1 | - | TGCAGTGCTATACGTAGCCTTCGCTACGAGCAGTACTTC | CSAIRSLRYEQYF
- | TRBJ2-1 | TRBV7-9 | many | TGTGCCAGCAGCTTAGGTAGCAATGAGCAGTTCTTC | CASSLGSNEQFF
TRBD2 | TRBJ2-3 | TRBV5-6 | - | TGTGCCAGCAGCTTGGTAGCGGGACCCCCAGATACGCAGTATTTT | CASSLVAGPPDTQYF
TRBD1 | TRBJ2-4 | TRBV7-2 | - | TGTGCCAGCAGCGGAGGGGGGACAGGGCTCATTCAGTACTTC | CASSGGGTGLIQYF
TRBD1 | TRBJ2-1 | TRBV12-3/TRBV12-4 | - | TGTGCCAGCATTCGGGGTGGGACAGCCTACAATGAGCAGTTCTTC | CASIRGGTAYNEQFF
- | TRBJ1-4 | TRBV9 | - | TGTGCCAGCAGCGTGGGCTCGTTGTCAACTAATGAAAAACTGTTTTTT | CASSVGSLSTNEKLFF
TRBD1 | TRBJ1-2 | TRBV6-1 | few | TGTGCCAGCAGTATCACAGGGGCTGTTGGCTACACCTTC | CASSITGAVGYTF
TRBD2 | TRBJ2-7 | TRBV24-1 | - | TGTGCCACCAGTGATCGGGAGGAACGGTACTTC | CATSDREERYF
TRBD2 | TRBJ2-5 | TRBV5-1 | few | TGCGCCAGCAGCTTGGCCAAGGGACTAGCGGGAGGGCCGAAGACCCAGTACTTC | CASSLAKGLAGGPKTQYF
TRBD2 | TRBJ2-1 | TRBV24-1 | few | TGTGCCACCAGTGACCCCTCCCGGGGGGAGTCCTACAATGAGCAGTTCTTC | CATSDPSRGESYNEQFF
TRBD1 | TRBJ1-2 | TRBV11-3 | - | TGTGCCAGCAGCCTCATGGGACAGAACTATGGCTACACCTTC | CASSLMGQNYGYTF
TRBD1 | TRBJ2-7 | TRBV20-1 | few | TGCAGTGCTAGAGGGGACAGGGAGTACGAGCAGTACTTC | CSARGDREYEQYF
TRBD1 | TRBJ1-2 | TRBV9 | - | TGTGCCAGCAGCCCCGGGACAGGGGGCGGTGGCTACACCTTC | CASSPGTGGGGYTF
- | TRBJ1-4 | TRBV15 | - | TGTGCCACCAGCGAAGGGGTTGTATGGGGTACTAATGAAAAACTGTTTTTT | CATSEGVVWGTNEKLFF
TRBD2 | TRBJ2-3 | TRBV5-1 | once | TGCGCCAGCAGCCGTCGACTAGCGGGAGAGCTTATTGATACGCAGTATTTT | CASSRRLAGELIDTQYF
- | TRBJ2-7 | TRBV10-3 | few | TGTGCCATCAGTGAGCGAGGCAGGACCTACGAGCAGTACTTC | CAISERGRTYEQYF
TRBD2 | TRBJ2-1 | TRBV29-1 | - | TGCAGCGTTCGGACTAGCTCCTACAATGAGCAGTTCTTC | CSVRTSSYNEQFF
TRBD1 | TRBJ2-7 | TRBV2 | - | TGTGCCAGCAAAGACAGGGGGTCCTACGAGCAGTACTTC | CASKDRGSYEQYF
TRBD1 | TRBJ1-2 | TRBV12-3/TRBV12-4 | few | TGTGCCAGCAGTCTCCGGGACAGGGGGCAAGAGGGCTACACCTTC | CASSLRDRGQEGYTF
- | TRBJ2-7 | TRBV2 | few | TGTGCCAGTGTCCGGAATCCCACGGTAGGGTACGAGCAGTACTTC | CASVRNPTVGYEQYF
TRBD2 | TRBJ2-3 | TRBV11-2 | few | TGTGCCAGCAGCCCGGGACTAACCACCACAGATACGCAGTATTTT | CASSPGLTTTDTQYF
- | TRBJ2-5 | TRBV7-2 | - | TGTGCCAGCAGCCAAAGAACAGGGATACAAGAGACCCAGTACTTC | CASSQRTGIQETQYF
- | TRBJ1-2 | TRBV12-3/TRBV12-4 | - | TGTGCCAGCGCCAAGGACAGACTCTATGGCTACACCTTC | CASAKDRLYGYTF
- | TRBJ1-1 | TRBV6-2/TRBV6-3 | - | TGTGCCAGAAGTTTGGCGAACACTGAAGCTTTCTTT | CARSLANTEAFF
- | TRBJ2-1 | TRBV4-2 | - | TGTGCCAGCAGCCAAGTTCGGTGGGATGAGCAGTTCTTC | CASSQVRWDEQFF
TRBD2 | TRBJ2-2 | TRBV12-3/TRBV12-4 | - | TGTGCCAGCAGTCCCCGGACTAGCGGTGGCACCGGGGAGCTGTTTTTT | CASSPRTSGGTGELFF
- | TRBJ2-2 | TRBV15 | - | TGTGCCACCAGCAGAGCAGACAGGTCGGGCCGGGAGCTGTTTTTT | CATSRADRSGRELFF
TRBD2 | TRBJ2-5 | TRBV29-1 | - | TGCAGCGCGGGAACTTCGGGGGGGGACCAAGAGACCCAGTACTTC | CSAGTSGGDQETQYF
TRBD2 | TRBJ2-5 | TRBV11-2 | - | TGTGCCAGCAGCTTAGATCGGGGGACTAGGAGAGAGACCCAGTACTTC | CASSLDRGTRRETQYF
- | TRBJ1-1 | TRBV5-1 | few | TGCGCCAGCAGCTTGGCGGACAGACCCGTTGAAGCTTTCTTT | CASSLADRPVEAFF
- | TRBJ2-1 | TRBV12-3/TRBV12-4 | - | TGTGCCAGCAGCCCGGGACTGGCAGGGGGACATGAGCAGTTCTTC | CASSPGLAGGHEQFF
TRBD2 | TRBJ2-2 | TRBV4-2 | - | TGTGCCAGCAGCCAAGCGGGAGGCAGGAACACCGGGGAGCTGTTTTTT | CASSQAGGRNTGELFF
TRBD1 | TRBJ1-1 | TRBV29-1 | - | TGCAGCGTTACCGGGACAGTCCCGAACACTGAAGCTTTCTTT | CSVTGTVPNTEAFF
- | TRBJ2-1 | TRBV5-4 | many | TGTGCCAGCAGCTTGGACGGGGGGCCCTACAATGAGCAGTTCTTC | CASSLDGGPYNEQFF
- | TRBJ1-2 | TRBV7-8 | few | TGTGCCAGCAGCTCCCCCGGGCATCCTAGAGGCTACACCTTC | CASSSPGHPRGYTF
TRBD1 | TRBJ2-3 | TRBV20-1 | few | TGCAGACAGACAGGGGGCACAGATACGCAGTATTTT | CRQTGGTDTQYF
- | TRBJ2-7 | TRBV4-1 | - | TGCGCCAGCAGCCAAGTCACCAGGGACTACGAGCAGTACTTC | CASSQVTRDYEQYF
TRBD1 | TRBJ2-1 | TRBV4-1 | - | TGCGCCAGCAGCCCTCCGGACAGGGCCAATGAGCAGTTCTTC | CASSPPDRANEQFF
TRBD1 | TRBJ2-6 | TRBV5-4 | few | TGTGCCAGCAGCTTGGCAGGGGGCCCTTTAGGATCTGGGGCCAACGTCCTGACTTTC | CASSLAGGPLGSGANVLTF
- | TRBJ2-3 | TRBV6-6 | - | TGTGCCAGCAGTCGATACAGGGTGTTTGGCACAGATACGCAGTATTTT | CASSRYRVFGTDTQYF
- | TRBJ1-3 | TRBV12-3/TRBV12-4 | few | TGTGCCAGCACCTTCTCTGGAAACACCATATATTTT | CASTFSGNTIYF
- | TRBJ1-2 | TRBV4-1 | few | TGCGCCAGCAGCCTCTATTTGGGCTCGTTTGTCGAGGAAGGGGCGCTCTATGGCTACACCTTC | CASSLYLGSFVEEGALYGYTF
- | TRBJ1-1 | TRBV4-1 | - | TGCGCCAGCAGCCAAGAGGGGGGGTCTGAAGCTTTCTTT | CASSQEGGSEAFF
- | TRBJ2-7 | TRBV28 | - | TGTGCCAGCAGTTCACCTAGGACAGACGGCGAGCAGTACTTC | CASSSPRTDGEQYF
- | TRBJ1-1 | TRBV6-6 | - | TGTGCCAGCATCCACAGGGTTATAGGGCTGAACACTGAAGCTTTCTTT | CASIHRVIGLNTEAFF
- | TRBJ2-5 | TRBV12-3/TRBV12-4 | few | TGTGCCAGCAGTACTAGGACTGGGCGGGAGACCCAGTACTTC | CASSTRTGRETQYF
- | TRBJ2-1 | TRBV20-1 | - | TGCAGTGCGGGGGCGGCACTAGTAGGAAAGCAGTTCTTC | CSAGAALVGKQFF
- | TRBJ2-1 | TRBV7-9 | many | TGTGCCAGCAGCTCCCAGGGTTTAGAGCAGTTCTTC | CASSSQGLEQFF
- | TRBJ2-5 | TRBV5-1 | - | TGCGCCAGCAGCTTTTCAACAGCCCAAGAGACCCAGTACTTC | CASSFSTAQETQYF
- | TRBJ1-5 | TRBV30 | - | TGTGCCTGGAGTGCGGCAGTCAATCAGCCCCAGCATTTT | CAWSAAVNQPQHF
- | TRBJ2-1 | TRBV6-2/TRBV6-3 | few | TGTGCCAGCAGTTCTCGCAACGGGGCGGGCTACAATGAGCAGTTCTTC | CASSSRNGAGYNEQFF
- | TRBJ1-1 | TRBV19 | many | TGTGCCAGTAGCCCCCAGAACACTGAAGCTTTCTTT | CASSPQNTEAFF
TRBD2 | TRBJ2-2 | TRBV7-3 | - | TGTGCCAGCAGCTTAACAGTAGCGGGGGGCCTGAACACCGGGGAGCTGTTTTTT | CASSLTVAGGLNTGELFF
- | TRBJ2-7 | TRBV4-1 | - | TGCGCCAGCAGCCCCCTACCGGAAAGCTCCTACGAGCAGTACTTC | CASSPLPESSYEQYF
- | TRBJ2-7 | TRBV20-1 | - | TGCAGTGCTAGTTGGGGGCAGACCTACGAGCAGTACTTC | CSASWGQTYEQYF
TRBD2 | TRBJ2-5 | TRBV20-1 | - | TGCAGTGCTGTCAGGAGATATGGAGGCGAGGGAGGGTATTTGGAGACCCAGTACTTC | CSAVRRYGGEGGYLETQYF